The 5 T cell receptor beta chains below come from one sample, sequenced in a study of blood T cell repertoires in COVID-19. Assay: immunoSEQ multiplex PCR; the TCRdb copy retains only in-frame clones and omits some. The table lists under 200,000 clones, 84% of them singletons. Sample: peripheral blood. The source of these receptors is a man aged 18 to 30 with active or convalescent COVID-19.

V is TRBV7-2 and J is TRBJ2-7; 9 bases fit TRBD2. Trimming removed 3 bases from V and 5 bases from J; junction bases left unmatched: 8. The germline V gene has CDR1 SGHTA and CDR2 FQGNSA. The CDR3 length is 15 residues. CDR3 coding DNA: TGTGCCAGCAGCTTCCGGCGGGAGGGGTGGCACGAGCAGTACTTC. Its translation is CASSFRREGWHEQYF.

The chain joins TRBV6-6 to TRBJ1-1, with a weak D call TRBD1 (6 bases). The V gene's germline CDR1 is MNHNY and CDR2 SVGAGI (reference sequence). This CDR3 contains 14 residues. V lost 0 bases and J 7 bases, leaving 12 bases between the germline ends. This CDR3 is CASSYSLRRGEAFF. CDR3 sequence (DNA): TGTGCCAGCAGTTACTCGCTTCGCAGGGGTGAAGCTTTCTTT.

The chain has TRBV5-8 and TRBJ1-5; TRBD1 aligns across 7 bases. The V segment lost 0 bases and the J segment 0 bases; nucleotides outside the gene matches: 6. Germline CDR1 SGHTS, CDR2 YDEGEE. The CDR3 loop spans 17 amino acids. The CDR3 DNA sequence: TGTGCCAGCAGCTTGGCCGGGACAGCCTCTAGCAATCAGCCCCAGCATTTT. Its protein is CASSLAGTASSNQPQHF.

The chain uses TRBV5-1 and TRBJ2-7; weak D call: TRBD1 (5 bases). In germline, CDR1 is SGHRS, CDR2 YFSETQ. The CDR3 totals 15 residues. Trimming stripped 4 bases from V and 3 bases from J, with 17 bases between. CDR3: CASSTVGVTNYEQYF. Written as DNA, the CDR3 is TGCGCCAGCAGCACGGTAGGGGTTACCAACTACGAGCAGTACTTC.

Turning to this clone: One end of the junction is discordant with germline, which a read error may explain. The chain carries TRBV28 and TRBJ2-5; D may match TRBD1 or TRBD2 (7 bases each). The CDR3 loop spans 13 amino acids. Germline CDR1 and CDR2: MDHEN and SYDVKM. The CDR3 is CAGRGGAYETQYF. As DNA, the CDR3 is TGTGCCGGCAGGGGGGGGGCGTATGAGACCCAGTACTTC.